The 16 T cell receptor beta chains below were found in one sample sequenced in a study of regulatory T cells in long-lasting Graves disease. Time point of the sample: persistent/refractory GD, antithyroid drugs over 5 years with positive TRAb. Isolated PBMC RNA provided the starting material for the TCR library. Relying on iRepertoire HTBI primers and Arm-PCR of CDR3 regions, the team built TCR beta libraries. TCRdb re-analysed the multiplex PCR reads in MiXCR, keeping a single row per CDR3 protein. The sample holds about 660,000 distinct CDR3 sequences, roughly 30% seen once. The source was peripheral blood mononuclear cells (PBMCs), collected when the disease was refractory, from a patient treated with antithyroid drugs. The receptors shown here come from a female donor with Graves disease.

Written as DNA, the CDR3 is TGTGCCAGCAGTTACGCCTCCGGGACAGGGATGTATGGCTACACCTTC. It is translated as CASSYASGTGMYGYTF. The chain has TRBV6-2 or TRBV6-3 and TRBJ1-2; 9 nucleotides line up with TRBD1. CDR1 is MNHEY and CDR2 is SVGEGT in the germline V gene. V shed 2 bases and J 5 bases; nucleotides not matched to a gene: 9. CDR3 size: 16 residues.

The chain recombines TRBV9 with TRBJ1-5; perhaps TRBD1 as D (5 bases). The CDR3 is 15 amino acids. Germline values: CDR1 SGDLS, CDR2 YYNGEE. V lost 0 bases and J lost 4, with 11 bases in between. The CDR3: CASSVGPGQNQPQHF. As DNA, the CDR3 is TGTGCCAGCAGCGTAGGTCCGGGGCAAAATCAGCCCCAGCATTTT.

This chain connects TRBV5-6 to TRBJ2-5; D is uncertain. The CDR3 totals 13 residues. Germline assignment: CDR1 SGHDT and CDR2 YYEEEE. The V gene lost 0 bases and the J gene lost 3 bases, with 6 bases spanning the gap. The CDR3 DNA reads as TGTGCCAGCAGCTTGGTTCCGAAAGAGACCCAGTACTTC. This translates into CASSLVPKETQYF.

This clonotype came up many times. The chain links TRBV2 to TRBJ1-1; D is perhaps TRBD1 (5 bases). Germline CDR1 reads SNHLY; CDR2 reads FYNNEI. The V and J ends lost 4 bases and 0 bases respectively, with 12 bases between them. The CDR3 extends over 15 amino acids. In DNA, the CDR3 is TGTGCCAGCAGTGCGACAGTTTCCATGAACACTGAAGCTTTCTTT. This translates into CASSATVSMNTEAFF.

The genes are TRBV10-3 and TRBJ1-1, with no clear D. The germline gives CDR1 ENHRY, CDR2 SYGVKD. The CDR3 covers 13 residues. Deletions cut 2 bases from V and 6 bases from J, with 10 bases between. This chain's CDR3 is CAISEEGIPEAFF. Written as DNA, the CDR3 is TGTGCCATCAGTGAGGAGGGTATCCCTGAAGCTTTCTTT.

The chain recombines TRBV9 with TRBJ2-6, with D unclear. CDR1 is SGDLS and CDR2 is YYNGEE in the germline V gene. Trimming pared 2 bases from V and 0 bases from J, leaving 6 bases between. The CDR3 is 15 residues long. CDR3 sequence reads: CASSVSGSGANVLTF. The CDR3 DNA reads TGTGCCAGCAGCGTCTCCGGCTCTGGGGCCAACGTCCTGACTTTC.

The chain couples TRBV6-1 to TRBJ1-4, with D possibly matching TRBD1 (5 bases). V was clipped by 3 bases and J by 10 bases, with 21 bases between them. The CDR3 runs to 16 residues. The V gene's germline CDR1 is MNHNS and CDR2 SASEGT. This CDR3 is CASSDGGTWRIGKLFF. The CDR3, as DNA: TGTGCCAGCAGTGATGGGGGAACTTGGAGAATCGGAAAACTGTTTTTT.

J is TRBJ2-6 and V is TRBV6-2 or TRBV6-3; 8 bases agree with TRBD1. Germline V gene sequence: CDR1 MNHEY, CDR2 SVGEGT. This CDR3 spans 18 amino acids. J lost 1 base, V lost 5 bases, and 10 bases had no gene match. This CDR3 is CASSAYRGMGSGANVLTF. Written as DNA, the CDR3 is TGTGCCAGCAGTGCCTACAGGGGGATGGGTTCTGGGGCCAACGTCCTGACTTTC.

This clonotype was counted at least ten times. The J gene is TRBJ1-2, the V gene TRBV28; 7 bases map to TRBD1. In germline, CDR1 is MDHEN, CDR2 SYDVKM. This CDR3 is built from 14 residues. Trimming cost V 6 bases and J 4 bases; bases outside gene matches: 8. The CDR3 DNA reads TGTGCCAGCAGCTCGTTGGACAGGTCCTATGGCTACACCTTC. Translating it yields CASSSLDRSYGYTF.

This clonotype was detected a few times. V and J are TRBV19 and TRBJ1-2; 10 bases agree with TRBD1. The germline V gene has CDR1 LNHDA and CDR2 SQIVND (reference sequence). The junction had 5 bases not matched to a gene; V was cut back by 7 bases and J by 3 bases. The CDR3 sequence is 14 residues long. CDR3 sequence reads: CASKAGQGDYGYTF. The CDR3 DNA is TGTGCCAGTAAAGCCGGACAGGGGGACTATGGCTACACCTTC.

In this sample, this clonotype turned up a few times. The chain uses TRBV28 and TRBJ1-6, with D possibly being TRBD1 (6 bases). V was shortened by 3 bases and J by 9 bases, with 18 bases between the two germline ends. The V gene's germline CDR1 is MDHEN and CDR2 SYDVKM. This CDR3 has 16 amino acids. In nucleotides, the CDR3 is TGTGCCAGCAGTTTGATCAGTTCGGGGGCAGGTTCACCCCTCCACTTT. Its protein is CASSLISSGAGSPLHF.

In DNA form, the CDR3 reads TGTGCCTGGAGCGAACAAGGCCTGGGGAGCTATGGCTACACCTTC. Translated: CAWSEQGLGSYGYTF. V gene TRBV30 combines with J gene TRBJ1-2; D gene unclear. Germline-derived CDR1 and CDR2 are GTSNPN and SVGIG (reference sequence). V was shortened by 3 bases and J by 4 bases, with 18 bases between the two germline ends. The length of the CDR3 is 15 residues. Full variable domain (outside the CDR3, taken from reference TRBV30 and TRBJ1-2): SQTIHQWPATLVQPVGSPLSLECTVEGTSNPNLYWYRQAAGRGLQLLFYSVGIGQISSEVPQNLSASRPQDRQFILSSKKLLLSDSGFYLCAWSEQGLGSYGYTFGSGTRLTVV.

The CDR3 DNA reads TGTGCCAGTACCGCGCAGGTGGGGCTAACTGAAGCTTTCTTT. It encodes CASTAQVGLTEAFF. V gene TRBV19 combines with J gene TRBJ1-1, with a possible D match to TRBD1 (5 bases). Germline V gene data show CDR1 as LNHDA and CDR2 as SQIVND (reference sequence). This CDR3 is 14 amino acids long. Deletions cut 7 bases from V and 5 bases from J, with 17 bases between.

The V gene is TRBV5-1, the J gene TRBJ2-1; 12 bases are shared with TRBD2. Germline values: CDR1 SGHRS, CDR2 YFSETQ. CDR3 length: 15 amino acids. The V and J ends lost 3 bases and 7 bases, in that order; junction bases with no gene match: 5. CDR3 nucleotides: TGCGCCAGCAGCTCTAGCGGGAGGGCCGGGAATGAGCAGTTCTTC. Its translation is CASSSSGRAGNEQFF.

The chain uses TRBV28 and TRBJ1-2; 7 nucleotides line up with TRBD1. The CDR3 loop spans 13 amino acids. J was trimmed by 2 bases and V by 10 bases; bases with no gene match: 7. Germline CDR1 MDHEN, CDR2 SYDVKM. CDR3 loop: CANSLGQNYGYTF. As DNA, the CDR3 is TGTGCCAACTCCCTGGGACAGAACTATGGCTACACCTTC.

The rearrangement uses TRBV7-9 and TRBJ1-4; TRBD1 is a possible D gene (5 bases). V lost 0 bases, J lost 6 bases, and 8 bases lay in between. This CDR3 is 14 amino acids long. Germline V gene lookup returns CDR1 SEHNR and CDR2 FQNEAQ (reference sequence). The CDR3 sequence is CASSLATVDEKLFF. The CDR3 coding sequence is TGTGCCAGCAGCTTAGCGACAGTAGATGAAAAACTGTTTTTT.